This T cell receptor beta chain was observed in a study of blood T cell repertoires in COVID-19. Using immunoSEQ multiplex PCR, the repertoire was profiled, and TCRdb retains in-frame clones only, with some absent. The table lists about 100,000 clones, roughly 79% of them singletons. Trimming took 4 bases from V and 1 from J; bases not matched to a gene: 3. The CDR3 totals 15 residues. Germline V gives CDR1 SGDLS, CDR2 YYNGEE. This TCR was sampled from a woman aged 70-85 years with acute or convalescent COVID-19. The V call is TRBV9, the J call TRBJ1-3; 9 positions agree with TRBD1. Sample: peripheral blood. CDR3 DNA sequence: TGTGCCAGCAGCCCAGGGACAGGGTCTGGAAACACCATATATTTT. Protein: CASSPGTGSGNTIYF.